The T cell receptor beta chain under discussion was sequenced for a study of metastatic and nonmetastatic thyroid tumors. Study-wide background: The comparison covered peripheral blood and tumor or nodule tissue in malignant and benign thyroid patients. Notes on the study in general: Reportedly, malignant thyroid tumors had significantly higher TCR beta diversity than benign nodules, in blood and tumor.

No treatment of any kind had been given to any patient before thyroid surgery. Per the original methods: A papillary thyroid cancer distant-metastasis classifier was built from CDR3 differences across clinicopathological groups. TCRdb used MiXCR to call clones anew from the PCR reads. The V and J calls come from TCRdb's annotation, not from the publication. The sample contains 7,500 to 9,000 clones, 23% of which appear only once. The CDR3 is made up of 18 amino acids. The ends were cut back, 1 base at V and 5 bases at J, with 18 bases in the middle. Germline-derived CDR1 and CDR2 are MGHRA and YSYEKL. In this sample, this clone turned up many times. No antigen is known for it.

The chain is built from TRBV4-1 and TRBJ1-6; D possibly corresponds to TRBD1 (5 bases). The sequence was collected from a female donor with papillary thyroid cancer or a benign thyroid nodule (not recorded which). Some clones in this sample may be carry-over from other donors' samples. Material: tumor tissue. CDR3 sequence (DNA): TGCGCCAGCAGCCAAGTTTCCCGGACAAGAACTAATAATTCACCCCTCCACTTT. Protein: CASSQVSRTRTNNSPLHF.